The rows below give T cell receptor beta chains drawn from one sample of a study of cytomegalovirus exposure and HLA in healthy donors. Assay: immunoSEQ multiplex PCR; the TCRdb copy retains only in-frame clones and omits some. The top ten clones hold 1.5% to 2% of a sample with some 150,000 clones, 60% to 80% of them seen once. The source material was PBMCs. Source of these receptors: a woman aged 30 to 39 in good health and CMV-seronegative. Both conserved end residues are part of each CDR3. The D gene is left open where the match is weak. Not every row has a clone size; where given, it reads once, few, many or a size class.

clone_size: -; v_call: TRBV5-1; d_call: TRBD2; j_call: TRBJ2-1; cdr3_aa: CASSSRSSGGGGYNEQFF; cdr3_nt: TGCGCCAGCAGCTCCAGGTCTAGCGGAGGTGGGGGATACAATGAGCAGTTCTTC
clone_size: -; v_call: TRBV28; d_call: -; j_call: TRBJ2-4; cdr3_aa: CAISRLAKNIQYF; cdr3_nt: TGTGCCATCTCGAGGCTAGCCAAAAACATTCAGTACTTC
clone_size: -; v_call: TRBV7-3; d_call: -; j_call: TRBJ2-5; cdr3_aa: CASSADRHQETQYF; cdr3_nt: TGCGCCAGCAGCGCTGACAGGCACCAAGAGACCCAGTACTTC
clone_size: -; v_call: TRBV7-2; d_call: TRBD2; j_call: TRBJ2-5; cdr3_aa: CASSLPAGLAGLQETQYF; cdr3_nt: TGTGCCAGCAGCTTACCGGCCGGACTAGCGGGACTCCAAGAGACCCAGTACTTC
clone_size: -; v_call: TRBV7-3; d_call: -; j_call: TRBJ2-3; cdr3_aa: CASSLTSGPSSTDTQYF; cdr3_nt: TGTGCCAGCAGCTTAACTAGCGGTCCCTCTAGCACAGATACGCAGTATTTT
clone_size: once; v_call: TRBV21-1; d_call: -; j_call: TRBJ2-2; cdr3_aa: CASSKGRTSGKFTGELFF; cdr3_nt: TGTGCCAGCAGCAAAGGCCGGACTAGCGGGAAATTCACCGGGGAGCTGTTTTTT
clone_size: -; v_call: TRBV9; d_call: -; j_call: TRBJ2-5; cdr3_aa: CASSVEGETQYF; cdr3_nt: TGTGCCAGCAGCGTAGAGGGGGAGACCCAGTACTTC
clone_size: -; v_call: TRBV28; d_call: -; j_call: TRBJ1-2; cdr3_aa: CASSSSVSSGYTF; cdr3_nt: TGTGCCAGCAGTTCCTCCGTGAGTTCTGGCTACACCTTC
clone_size: -; v_call: TRBV5-5; d_call: -; j_call: TRBJ2-3; cdr3_aa: CASSLPSGTPRADTQYF; cdr3_nt: TGTGCCAGCAGCCTCCCATCGGGGACACCCCGGGCAGATACGCAGTATTTT
clone_size: few; v_call: TRBV5-1; d_call: TRBD1; j_call: TRBJ2-1; cdr3_aa: CASRSTGGSYNEQFF; cdr3_nt: TGCGCCAGCCGTTCGACAGGGGGTTCCTACAATGAGCAGTTCTTC
clone_size: -; v_call: TRBV30; d_call: TRBD2; j_call: TRBJ2-3; cdr3_aa: CAWTNSGSSGTDTQYF; cdr3_nt: TGTGCCTGGACTAATAGCGGGAGTTCGGGGACAGATACGCAGTATTTT
clone_size: -; v_call: TRBV9; d_call: -; j_call: TRBJ1-6; cdr3_aa: CASSVAGVSPLHF; cdr3_nt: TGTGCCAGCAGCGTAGCGGGGGTGTCACCCCTCCACTTT
clone_size: few; v_call: TRBV30; d_call: TRBD1; j_call: TRBJ1-6; cdr3_aa: CAWSVAGGNSPLHF; cdr3_nt: TGTGCCTGGAGTGTTGCAGGGGGTAACTCACCCCTCCACTTT
clone_size: -; v_call: TRBV11-1; d_call: TRBD2; j_call: TRBJ2-3; cdr3_aa: CASSRTGLAGGGTDTQYF; cdr3_nt: TGTGCCAGCAGCCGTACCGGACTAGCGGGGGGTGGCACAGATACGCAGTATTTT
clone_size: -; v_call: TRBV6-1; d_call: TRBD1; j_call: TRBJ1-5; cdr3_aa: CASSDPGTGVRGNQPQHF; cdr3_nt: TGTGCCAGCAGTGACCCCGGGACAGGGGTGCGGGGCAATCAGCCCCAGCATTTT
clone_size: -; v_call: TRBV5-1; d_call: TRBD2; j_call: TRBJ2-7; cdr3_aa: CASSLASGRAFEYEQYF; cdr3_nt: TGCGCCAGCAGCTTGGCCAGCGGGAGGGCCTTTGAGTACGAGCAGTACTTC
clone_size: -; v_call: TRBV18; d_call: TRBD2; j_call: TRBJ2-2; cdr3_aa: CASSPSGGRNTGELFF; cdr3_nt: TGTGCCAGCTCACCAAGCGGGGGGAGGAACACCGGGGAGCTGTTTTTT
clone_size: few; v_call: TRBV7-2; d_call: -; j_call: TRBJ1-2; cdr3_aa: CASSFGSMNQNGYTF; cdr3_nt: TGTGCCAGCAGCTTCGGGTCTATGAATCAGAATGGCTACACCTTC
clone_size: few; v_call: TRBV2; d_call: TRBD2; j_call: TRBJ2-7; cdr3_aa: CASSEIASGNDEQYF; cdr3_nt: TGTGCCAGCAGTGAAATCGCTAGCGGGAACGACGAGCAGTACTTC
clone_size: -; v_call: TRBV19; d_call: TRBD1; j_call: TRBJ2-3; cdr3_aa: CASSPDRGLADTQYF; cdr3_nt: TGTGCCAGTAGTCCGGACAGGGGGCTGGCAGATACGCAGTATTTT
clone_size: -; v_call: TRBV7-2; d_call: -; j_call: TRBJ2-1; cdr3_aa: CASSQFSGSSYNEQFF; cdr3_nt: TGTGCCAGCAGCCAATTTAGCGGAAGCTCCTACAATGAGCAGTTCTTC
clone_size: once; v_call: TRBV2; d_call: TRBD2; j_call: TRBJ2-5; cdr3_aa: CASSGVSGGETQYF; cdr3_nt: TGTGCCAGCAGTGGGGTTAGCGGGGGAGAGACCCAGTACTTC
clone_size: -; v_call: TRBV6-5; d_call: -; j_call: TRBJ1-2; cdr3_aa: CASSSGGEGYTF; cdr3_nt: TGTGCCAGCAGTTCCGGGGGGGAAGGCTACACCTTC
clone_size: few; v_call: TRBV13; d_call: -; j_call: TRBJ2-2; cdr3_aa: CASTTLRGSTGELFF; cdr3_nt: TGTGCCAGCACAACTCTAAGGGGGTCCACCGGGGAGCTGTTTTTT
clone_size: -; v_call: TRBV7-2; d_call: -; j_call: TRBJ2-5; cdr3_aa: CASSLAGGELQETQYF; cdr3_nt: TGTGCCAGCAGCTTAGCCGGTGGGGAGCTCCAAGAGACCCAGTACTTC
clone_size: -; v_call: TRBV4-2; d_call: -; j_call: TRBJ1-1; cdr3_aa: CASSFQGPESEAFF; cdr3_nt: TGTGCCAGCAGCTTCCAGGGGCCCGAATCCGAAGCTTTCTTT